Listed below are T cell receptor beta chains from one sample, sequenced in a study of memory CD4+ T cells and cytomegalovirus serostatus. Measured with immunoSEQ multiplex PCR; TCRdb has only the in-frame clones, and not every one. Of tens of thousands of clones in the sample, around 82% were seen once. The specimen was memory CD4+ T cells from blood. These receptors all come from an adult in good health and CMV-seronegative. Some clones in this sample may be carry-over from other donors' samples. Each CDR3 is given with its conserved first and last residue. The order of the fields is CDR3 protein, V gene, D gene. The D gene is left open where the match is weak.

CASSQGRAGEVYEQYF,TRBV4-2,NA
CASSEGRGGEQYF,TRBV2,NA
CASSQSGGSYNSPLHF,TRBV4-2,NA
CASSRNRDFYEQYF,TRBV2,NA
CASMRTSGSREQYF,TRBV2,TRBD2
CASSQERSFGEQYF,TRBV4-2,NA
CASSPPWLSSYNEQFF,TRBV18,NA
CAWSATGGVGYTF,TRBV30,TRBD1
CASSSTRGRVNEQYF,TRBV7-2,NA
CASSLAGIAGELFF,TRBV7-6,NA
CASSDGTGAGGLAKNIQYF,TRBV6-1,TRBD1
CASSLGSGTSGNTIYF,TRBV5-6,NA
CASSPGTGPYEQYF,TRBV5-1,TRBD1
CASSLDGGAVDEQFF,TRBV11-2,NA
CASSLDYPQGQNYGYTF,TRBV7-2,NA
CASSSSGSGETQYF,TRBV19,TRBD2
CASTETGRVSGAFF,TRBV19,TRBD1
CASSFRVWRQPQHF,TRBV5-1,NA
CATSTDRGNTEAFF,TRBV15,TRBD1
CASSPSGRGYNEQFF,TRBV5-1,TRBD2
CATQRTSGSYEQFF,TRBV19,TRBD2
CASSSQGASNSPLHF,TRBV28,TRBD1
CASSLTAGGTYEQYF,TRBV5-4,NA
CASSYPRGSAFF,TRBV28,NA
CASSYGTGLDTQYF,TRBV6-5,TRBD1
CASSYTWSANYGYTF,TRBV6-5,NA
CASSLQLNTEAFF,TRBV18,NA
CASSLWAGGETQYF,TRBV5-1,TRBD2
CASSPGGQVFDEQFF,TRBV5-1,TRBD1
CASSGLAGGPNNEQFF,TRBV9,TRBD2
CASSQRTSGSYNEQFF,TRBV4-2,TRBD2
CASSQEVGAGGAGNTIYF,TRBV4-3,TRBD1
CASSPTGLGLTGELFF,TRBV11-2,NA
CASSVLDGGEQYF,TRBV6-1,NA
CASSRLAGSTGELFF,TRBV19,TRBD2
CASSSYPLTSREQYF,TRBV11-1,NA
CASSWGGSYNSPLHF,TRBV5-6,NA
CASSPFLADNRIETQYF,TRBV18,NA
CASTNPLTEAFF,TRBV25-1,NA
CASSTHYEQYF,TRBV28,NA
CASSYGGQGVRNEQFF,TRBV6-6,TRBD1
CASSPRMALYEQYF,TRBV21-1,NA
CASRGKGLSSYEQYF,TRBV25-1,NA